These T cell receptor beta chains were read from a single sample in a study of cytomegalovirus exposure and HLA in healthy donors. Clones were read by immunoSEQ multiplex PCR, and TCRdb kept only the in-frame ones, dropping some. The sample includes 210,000 or so clones, 80% to 90% of them seen just once. Sequencing was done on a sample of PBMCs. Receptors originate from a woman younger than 30 in good health and CMV-seronegative. The CDR3 runs from the conserved cysteine through the conserved F or W. D genes are given only for firm matches. Size is stated for part of the rows, as once, few or many counts, or as a class when the clone is expanded.

clone_size,d_call,j_call,v_call,cdr3_aa,cdr3_nt
.,.,TRBJ2-5,TRBV7-9,CASSFPILAPQETQYF,TGTGCCAGCAGCTTCCCTATACTCGCTCCCCAAGAGACCCAGTACTTC
.,TRBD2,TRBJ2-1,TRBV5-1,CASSSTSGRPYEQFF,TGCGCCAGCAGCTCGACTAGCGGGAGACCCTACGAGCAGTTCTTC
.,TRBD1,TRBJ1-2,TRBV5-6,CASSFLQTGSAYGYTF,TGTGCCAGCAGCTTTCTTCAGACAGGGTCGGCCTATGGCTACACCTTC
.,.,TRBJ2-1,TRBV7-6,CASSLGTRGVGNEQFF,TGTGCCAGCAGCTTAGGGACTAGGGGGGTAGGCAATGAGCAGTTCTTC
.,TRBD2,TRBJ2-2,TRBV5-4,CASSLEAGGSGSLGELFF,TGTGCCAGCAGCTTGGAGGCGGGGGGGTCCGGGTCATTGGGGGAGCTGTTTTTT
.,.,TRBJ1-1,TRBV7-2,CASSLSEQVEAFF,TGTGCCAGCAGCTTATCCGAACAGGTAGAAGCTTTCTTT
few,.,TRBJ2-5,TRBV4-1,CASSQDWTPANQETQYF,TGCGCCAGCAGCCAAGACTGGACACCCGCTAATCAAGAGACCCAGTACTTC
.,.,TRBJ1-3,TRBV5-6,CASSLVPGVLENTIYF,TGTGCCAGCAGCTTGGTCCCAGGGGTTCTTGAAAACACCATATATTTT
.,TRBD2,TRBJ2-1,TRBV14,CASSLKREGFLNEQFF,TGTGCCAGCAGCCTAAAGCGGGAGGGCTTTCTCAATGAGCAGTTCTTC
.,.,TRBJ2-7,TRBV27,CASTLLIQVPYEQYF,TGTGCCAGCACCCTACTTATACAGGTCCCCTACGAGCAGTACTTC
.,.,TRBJ1-4,TRBV15,CATSPDRRLNEKLFF,TGTGCCACCAGCCCTGACAGGAGGCTTAATGAAAAACTGTTTTTT
.,.,TRBJ2-1,TRBV11-2,CASSRGRVGARYNEQFF,TGTGCCAGCAGCCGAGGGCGCGTGGGAGCTCGCTACAATGAGCAGTTCTTC
.,.,TRBJ2-1,TRBV7-2,CASSAGGPGLSYNEQFF,TGTGCCAGCAGCGCAGGGGGACCGGGACTGTCCTACAATGAGCAGTTCTTC
.,TRBD1,TRBJ2-3,TRBV29-1,CSVLQGADTQYF,TGCAGCGTCTTACAGGGGGCAGATACGCAGTATTTT
.,.,TRBJ2-7,TRBV18,CASSDDRRYEQYF,TGTGCCAGCTCGGACGACAGGCGTTACGAGCAGTACTTC
.,TRBD1,TRBJ1-5,TRBV28,CASSLALVGQALNQPQHF,TGTGCCAGCAGTTTAGCGTTGGTCGGACAGGCCCTCAATCAGCCCCAGCATTTT
.,.,TRBJ2-4,TRBV6-1,CASSEPHIGGSKNIQYF,TGTGCCAGCAGTGAACCCCACATCGGCGGATCCAAAAACATTCAGTACTTC
once,.,TRBJ2-1,TRBV9,CASSRGAGPGNEQFF,TGTGCCAGCAGCCGGGGGGCAGGGCCAGGCAATGAGCAGTTCTTC